This T cell receptor beta chain was identified in a study of blood T cell repertoires in COVID-19 (dated by TCRdb to 2018 to 2020). For the study in its entirety: Collaborator samples came from the United States, Italy and Spain and covered acute and convalescent phases of COVID-19. The samples were drawn from two sources: the first 160 participants of the ongoing ImmuneRACE study, and 1,200 or so subjects contributed by 6 global collaborators. The repertoires were made available in a free public database intended to serve as a resource for research on the immune response to SARS-CoV-2. The prospective study material was composed of cDNA or gDNA derived from T cells, B-cell-depleted T cells, or PBMCs. Where available, HLA class I and class II types were taken from metadata supplied by the sample provider and were not determined by assay-based typing. Subjects who had been exposed to COVID-19, were actively infected with it, or had recovered from it provided the deeply sampled blood TCRbeta repertoires that made up the dataset. The sample metadata nearly always contained a de-identified subject ID, COVID-19 status, age in years and sex.

The immunoSEQ Assay, a bias-controlled multiplex PCR, was used to amplify TCRbeta CDR3 regions from genomic DNA. Regarding the original processing steps: Within the assay, amplification of reference gene primers was used to estimate how many nucleated cells each sample contained. To quantify the absolute abundance of each unique TCRbeta CDR3 rearrangement, sequence reads were collapsed and filtered. For each sample, productive Simpson clonality was calculated as the square root of Simpson's diversity index over productive rearrangements. Entries here come from immuneACCESS through TCRdb and include only in-frame sequences with V and J called. Some clones fail to appear in such tables; in the studies checked, an unresolved V gene covers under half of the shortfall, and the cause of the remainder is unknown. From that table come the V and J calls and clone size; the DNA was used to work out D and trimming. This sample lists approximately 260,000 clones; about 89% were detected once. Less than 2.5% of the sample is in the top ten clones.

Overall study results and their limits: Clinical and demographic metadata were provided uncurated, with the amount varying by source and participant.

As to this clone: The target of this receptor is not known. Base qualities were left out, and no much larger clone turns up one base away.

From the germline V gene, CDR1 is SGHAT and CDR2 is FQNNGV. Trimming at the junction amounts to 5 bases on V and 0 bases on J, and the germline ends lie 16 bases apart. The CDR3 runs 16 residues from the cysteine to the phenylalanine. CDR3 DNA is the only sequence kept; it has 48 bases, read in frame from the first base. Whole blood was collected in K2EDTA tubes by collaborating institutions according to the institutions' own protocols. For TCRbeta analysis, collaborator samples were shipped as frozen whole blood, as isolated PBMCs, or as DNA extracted from either sample type. Sequencing used peripheral blood. The chain is encoded by TRBV11-2 joined to TRBJ1-1; there is no confident call for the D gene. This TCR was recovered from a man between 50 and 59 years old with acute or convalescent COVID-19. In nucleotides, the sequence is TGTGCCAGCAGCCCAAACCGGGGAGCCGTGAACACTGAAGCTTTCTTT. The translation is CASSPNRGAVNTEAFF.